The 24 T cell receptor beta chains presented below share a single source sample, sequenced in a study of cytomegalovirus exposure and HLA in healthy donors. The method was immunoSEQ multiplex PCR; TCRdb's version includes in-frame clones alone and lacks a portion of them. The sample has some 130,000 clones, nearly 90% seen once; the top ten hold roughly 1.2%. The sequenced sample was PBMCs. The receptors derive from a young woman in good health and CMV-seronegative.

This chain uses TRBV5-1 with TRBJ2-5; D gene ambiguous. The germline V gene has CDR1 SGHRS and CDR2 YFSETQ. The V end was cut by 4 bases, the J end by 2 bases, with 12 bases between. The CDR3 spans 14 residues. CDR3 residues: CASSRLSLQETQYF. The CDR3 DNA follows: TGCGCCAGCAGCCGCCTGTCACTACAAGAGACCCAGTACTTC. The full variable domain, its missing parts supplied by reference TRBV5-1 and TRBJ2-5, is KAGVTQTPRYLIKTRGQQVTLSCSPISGHRSVSWYQQTPGQGLQFLFEYFSETQRNKGNFPGRFSGRQFSNSRSEMNVSTLELGDSALYLCASSRLSLQETQYFGPGTRLLVL.

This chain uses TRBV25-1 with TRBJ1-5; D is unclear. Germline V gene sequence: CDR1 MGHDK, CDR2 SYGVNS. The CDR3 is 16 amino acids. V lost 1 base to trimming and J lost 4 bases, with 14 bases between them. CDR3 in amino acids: CASSESSGRWNQPQHF. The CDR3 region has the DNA TGTGCCAGCAGTGAATCTTCGGGTCGGTGGAATCAGCCCCAGCATTTT.

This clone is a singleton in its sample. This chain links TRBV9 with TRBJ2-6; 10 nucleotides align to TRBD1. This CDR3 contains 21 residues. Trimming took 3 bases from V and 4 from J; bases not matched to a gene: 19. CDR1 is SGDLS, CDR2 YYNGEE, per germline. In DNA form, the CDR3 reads TGTGCCAGCAGCGGTGGGGGACAGGGGCGGAAGCCTGCTCTGGGGGCCAACGTCCTGACTTTC. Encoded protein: CASSGGGQGRKPALGANVLTF.

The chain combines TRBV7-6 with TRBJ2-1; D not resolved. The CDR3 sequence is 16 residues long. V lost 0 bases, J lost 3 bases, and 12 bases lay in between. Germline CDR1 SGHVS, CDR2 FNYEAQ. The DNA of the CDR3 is TGTGCCAGCAGCTTAGCGGTGGCGGCTAGCTACAATGAGCAGTTCTTC. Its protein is CASSLAVAASYNEQFF.

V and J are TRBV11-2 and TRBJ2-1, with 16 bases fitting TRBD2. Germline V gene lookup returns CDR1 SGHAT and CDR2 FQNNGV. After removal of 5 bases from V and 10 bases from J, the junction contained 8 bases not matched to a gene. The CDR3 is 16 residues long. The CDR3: CASSPTGLAGGLEQFF. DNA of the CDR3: TGTGCCAGCAGCCCTACGGGACTAGCGGGGGGGCTGGAGCAGTTCTTC. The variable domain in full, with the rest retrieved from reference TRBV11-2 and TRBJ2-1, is EAGVAQSPRYKIIEKRQSVAFWCNPISGHATLYWYQQILGQGPKLLIQFQNNGVVDDSQLPKDRFSAERLKGVDSTLKIQPAKLEDSAVYLCASSPTGLAGGLEQFFGPGTRLTVL.

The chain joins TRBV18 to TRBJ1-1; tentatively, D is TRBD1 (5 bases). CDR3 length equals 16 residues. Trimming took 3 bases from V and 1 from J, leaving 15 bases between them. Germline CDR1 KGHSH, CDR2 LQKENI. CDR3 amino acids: CASSPKYQGTNTEAFF. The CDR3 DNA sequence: TGTGCCAGCTCACCCAAATACCAGGGTACGAACACTGAAGCTTTCTTT.

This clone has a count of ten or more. DNA for the CDR3: TGTGCCAGCAGTGGTATATGGGGAGAATCGAACACCGGGGAGCTGTTTTTT. Its translation is CASSGIWGESNTGELFF. The J gene is TRBJ2-2, the V gene TRBV2; possibly TRBD2 for D (5 bases). The V end lost 4 bases, the J end lost 0 bases, and 15 bases lay between the germline ends. Germline V lookup: CDR1 SNHLY, CDR2 FYNNEI. CDR3 length: 17 residues. Combining the CDR3 with reference TRBV2 and TRBJ2-2 gives the whole variable domain EPEVTQTPSHQVTQMGQEVILRCVPISNHLYFYWYRQILGQKVEFLVSFYNNEISEKSEIFDDQFSVERPDGSNFTLKIRSTKLEDSAMYFCASSGIWGESNTGELFFGEGSRLTVL.

Here the CDR3 reads CASSLVLSGSETQYF. The CDR3 DNA sequence: TGCGCCAGCAGCTTGGTCCTTAGCGGTTCTGAGACCCAGTACTTC. The rearrangement joins TRBV5-1 to TRBJ2-5; D might be TRBD2 (6 bases). This CDR3 is built from 15 residues. CDR1 SGHRS and CDR2 YFSETQ come from the germline V gene. V lost 0 bases, J lost 5 bases, and 14 bases lay in between.

The CDR3, as DNA: TGTGCCAGCAGTCCCATAAGTGGCGCTGAGGGCATATACACTGAAGCTTTCTTT. Translation: CASSPISGAEGIYTEAFF. V usage is TRBV27 and J usage is TRBJ1-1; D unresolved. V lost 5 bases, J lost 3 bases, and 25 bases lay in between. The germline V gene has CDR1 MNHEY and CDR2 SMNVEV (reference sequence). CDR3 length: 18 residues.

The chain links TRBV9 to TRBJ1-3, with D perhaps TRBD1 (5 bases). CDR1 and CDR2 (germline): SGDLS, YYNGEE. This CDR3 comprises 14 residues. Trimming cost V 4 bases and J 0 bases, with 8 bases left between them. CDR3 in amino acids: CASSPGGSGNTIYF. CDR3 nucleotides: TGTGCCAGCAGCCCGGGGGGCTCTGGAAACACCATATATTTT.

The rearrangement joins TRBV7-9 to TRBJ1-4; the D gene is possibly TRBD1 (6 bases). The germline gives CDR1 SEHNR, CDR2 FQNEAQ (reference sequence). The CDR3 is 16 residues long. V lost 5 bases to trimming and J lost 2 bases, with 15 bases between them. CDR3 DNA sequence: TGTGCCAGCAGCCTCTACAGGGAAGTCACTAATGAAAAACTGTTTTTT. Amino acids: CASSLYREVTNEKLFF.

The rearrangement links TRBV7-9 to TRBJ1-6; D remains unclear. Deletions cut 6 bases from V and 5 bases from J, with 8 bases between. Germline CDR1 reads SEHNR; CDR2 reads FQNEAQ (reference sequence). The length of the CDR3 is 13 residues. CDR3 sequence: CASSFQNNSPLHF. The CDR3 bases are TGTGCCAGCAGTTTTCAAAATAATTCACCCCTCCACTTT.

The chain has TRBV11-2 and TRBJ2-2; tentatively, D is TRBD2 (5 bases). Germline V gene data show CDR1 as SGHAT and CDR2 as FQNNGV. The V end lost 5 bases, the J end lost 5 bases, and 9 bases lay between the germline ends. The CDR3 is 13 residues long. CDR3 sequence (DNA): TGTGCCAGCAGCCCGGAGGTAACCGGGGAGCTGTTTTTT. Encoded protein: CASSPEVTGELFF.

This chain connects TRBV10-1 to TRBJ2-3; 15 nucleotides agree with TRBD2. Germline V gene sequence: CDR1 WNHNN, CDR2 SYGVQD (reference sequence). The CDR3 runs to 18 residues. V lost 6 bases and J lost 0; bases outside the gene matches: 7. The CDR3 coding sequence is TGCGCCAGCAGCGAGGGACTAGCGGGGGGCGGTAGCACAGATACGCAGTATTTT. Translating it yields CASSEGLAGGGSTDTQYF.

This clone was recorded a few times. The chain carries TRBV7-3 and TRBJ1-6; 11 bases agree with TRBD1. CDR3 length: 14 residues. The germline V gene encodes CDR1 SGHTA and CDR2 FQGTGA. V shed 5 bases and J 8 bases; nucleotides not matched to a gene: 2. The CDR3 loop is CASSPGQGDSPLHF. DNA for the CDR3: TGTGCCAGCAGCCCGGGACAGGGGGATTCACCCCTCCACTTT.

The CDR3 DNA follows: TGTGCCAGCAGCCTCGAGGGGGGGACGATAACCGGGGAGCTGTTTTTT. It yields the protein CASSLEGGTITGELFF. V usage is TRBV7-9 and J usage is TRBJ2-2; tentative D call: TRBD2 (7 bases). Trimming removed 5 bases from V and 5 bases from J, with 18 bases in between. The germline gives CDR1 SEHNR, CDR2 FQNEAQ (reference sequence). CDR3 length equals 16 residues.

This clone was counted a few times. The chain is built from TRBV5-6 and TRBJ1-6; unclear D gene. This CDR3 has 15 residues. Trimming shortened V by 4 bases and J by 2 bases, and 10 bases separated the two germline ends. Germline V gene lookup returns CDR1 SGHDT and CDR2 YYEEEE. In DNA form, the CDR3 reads TGTGCCAGCAGCCGTCCCGGGACCTATAATTCACCCCTCCACTTT. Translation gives CASSRPGTYNSPLHF. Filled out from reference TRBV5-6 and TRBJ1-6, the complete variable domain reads DAGVTQSPTHLIKTRGQQVTLRCSPKSGHDTVSWYQQALGQGPQFIFQYYEEEERQRGNFPDRFSGHQFPNYSSELNVNALLLGDSALYLCASSRPGTYNSPLHFGNGTRLTVT.

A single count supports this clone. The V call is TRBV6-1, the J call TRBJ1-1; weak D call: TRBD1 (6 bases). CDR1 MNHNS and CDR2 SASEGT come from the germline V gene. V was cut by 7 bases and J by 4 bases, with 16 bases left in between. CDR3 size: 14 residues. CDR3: CASKIQGTGTEAFF. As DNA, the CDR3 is TGTGCCAGCAAAATACAGGGAACTGGCACTGAAGCTTTCTTT.

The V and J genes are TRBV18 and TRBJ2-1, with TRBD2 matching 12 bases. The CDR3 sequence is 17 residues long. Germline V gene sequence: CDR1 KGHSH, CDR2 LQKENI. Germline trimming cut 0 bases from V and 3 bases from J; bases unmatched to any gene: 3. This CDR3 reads CASSPPSGLAGYNEQFF. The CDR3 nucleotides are TGTGCCAGCTCACCACCGTCGGGACTAGCGGGCTACAATGAGCAGTTCTTC.

CDR3 bases: TGTGCCAGCGCTATGCCGGGACTCCCGCACAATGAGCAGTTCTTC. Its protein product is CASAMPGLPHNEQFF. The chain links TRBV18 to TRBJ2-1, with TRBD2 as a possible D gene (6 bases). Germline V lookup: CDR1 KGHSH, CDR2 LQKENI. The CDR3 is 15 amino acids. The germline V and J ends were trimmed by 8 bases and 5 bases, with 19 bases remaining between them.

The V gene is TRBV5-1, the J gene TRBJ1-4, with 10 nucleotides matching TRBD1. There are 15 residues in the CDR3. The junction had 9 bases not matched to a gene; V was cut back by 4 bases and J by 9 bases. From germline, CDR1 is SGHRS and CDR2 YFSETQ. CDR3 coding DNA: TGCGCCAGCAGCCCAGGGACAGGGGAAGGGCAAAAACTGTTTTTT. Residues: CASSPGTGEGQKLFF.

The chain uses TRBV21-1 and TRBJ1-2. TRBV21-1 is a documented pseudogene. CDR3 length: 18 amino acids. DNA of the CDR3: TGTGCCAGCAGCAAAATTAGTTCCATGTGCGCCCCTAACTATGGCTACACCTTC. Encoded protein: CASSKISSMCAPNYGYTF.

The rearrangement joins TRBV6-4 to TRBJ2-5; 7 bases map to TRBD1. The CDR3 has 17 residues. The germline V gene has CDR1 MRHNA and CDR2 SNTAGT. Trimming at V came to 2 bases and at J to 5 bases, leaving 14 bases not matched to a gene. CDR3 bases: TGTGCCAGCAGTGACAGGTTTCACAGGGGCGGGCCCGAGACCCAGTACTTC. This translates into CASSDRFHRGGPETQYF.

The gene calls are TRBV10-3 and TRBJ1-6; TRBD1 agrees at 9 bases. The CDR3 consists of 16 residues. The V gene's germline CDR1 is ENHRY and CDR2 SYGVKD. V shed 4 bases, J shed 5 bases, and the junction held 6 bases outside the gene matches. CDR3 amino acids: CAISADRGSDNSPLHF. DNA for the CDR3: TGTGCCATCAGTGCAGACAGGGGGTCTGATAATTCACCCCTCCACTTT.